This T cell receptor beta chain is drawn from a study of PD-1 blockade in mismatch repair-deficient tumors. As for the study in general: Patients had eleven to twelve mismatch repair-deficient cancer types, all previously treated and progressing. Regarding the study as a whole: Tumor-resident clones, often absent from pretreatment blood, expanded after pembrolizumab and then contracted.

Mismatch repair deficiency was confirmed in all patients, by PCR or immunohistochemistry. TCR sequencing covered a few patients who responded to pembrolizumab. On this clone itself: Its target is unknown.

TCRdb's copy holds only in-frame clones and misses some; the assay was immunoSEQ multiplex PCR. The sample has 45,000 to 55,000 clones; roughly 80% are singletons. The sequence was obtained from an adult with mismatch repair-deficient cancer. The sample here was peripheral blood, taken approximately 18 weeks after starting pembrolizumab.

The CDR3 DNA sequence: TGTGCCAGCAGCCTCGGAGCATCCCGAAACCAAGAGACCCAGTACTTC. Amino acid sequence: CASSLGASRNQETQYF. The J gene is TRBJ2-5, the V gene TRBV7-2; no firm D call. V was cut by 5 bases and J by 0 bases, with 16 bases left in between. This CDR3 spans 16 amino acids. Germline V gene data show CDR1 as SGHTA and CDR2 as FQGNSA.